Detailed here is one TCR beta chain. TCRdb's copy holds only in-frame clones and misses some; the assay was immunoSEQ multiplex PCR. The sample lists fewer than 300,000 clones; approximately 92% were seen once. These data belong to a study of blood T cell repertoires in COVID-19. V shed 6 bases and J shed 14 bases, with 8 bases lying between them. Germline CDR1 is SSHAT and CDR2 is FNYEAQ (reference sequence). The CDR3 runs to 10 residues. This chain joins TRBV7-7 and TRBJ1-6; D is undetermined. The material sequenced was peripheral blood. The sequence was obtained from a person aged 18-29 years with COVID-19, enrolled during active disease. The CDR3 DNA sequence: TGTGCCAGCAGACTAAGAACCCTCCACTTT. Translated: CASRLRTLHF.